These T cell receptor beta chains were read from a single sample in a study of cytomegalovirus exposure and HLA in healthy donors. Some clones are missing from TCRdb's copy, which holds only in-frame ones; the method was immunoSEQ multiplex PCR. The data hold approximately 170,000 clones, with 65% to 80% observed a single time. Sequencing was done on a sample of PBMCs. All receptors come from a man younger than 35 in good health and CMV-seropositive. CDR3s include the opening cysteine and the closing phenylalanine or tryptophan. D genes are given only for firm matches. For some rows the clone size is stated as once, few or many, or as a class when expanded; others skip it.

size | J | D | length | V | CDR3 | DNA
NA | TRBJ1-5 | TRBD1 | 16 | TRBV10-3 | CAISLGQGAGNQPQHF | TGTGCCATCAGTCTCGGACAGGGGGCAGGCAATCAGCCCCAGCATTTT
once | TRBJ1-4 | TRBD1 | 16 | TRBV28 | CASSGTGETTNEKLFF | TGTGCCAGCTCCGGGACAGGGGAAACAACTAATGAAAAACTGTTTTTT
NA | TRBJ1-4 | TRBD1 | 14 | TRBV7-2 | CASSWTGSNEKLFF | TGTGCCAGCAGCTGGACAGGATCTAATGAAAAACTGTTTTTT
NA | TRBJ2-5 | TRBD2 | 17 | TRBV5-6 | CASSSGLAGGRGETQYF | TGTGCCAGCAGCTCGGGACTAGCGGGGGGCCGGGGGGAGACCCAGTACTTC
NA | TRBJ1-4 | TRBD1 | 14 | TRBV7-6 | CASSLEGASEKLFF | TGTGCCAGCAGCTTAGAGGGGGCTAGTGAAAAACTGTTTTTT
NA | TRBJ2-3 | NA | 18 | TRBV4-1 | CASSSQSPSRHSTDTQYF | TGCGCCAGCAGTTCACAGAGCCCTAGCAGGCATAGCACAGATACGCAGTATTTT
NA | TRBJ1-1 | NA | 14 | TRBV5-1 | CASSRTSGSTEAFF | TGCGCCAGCAGCCGAACCTCAGGGTCCACTGAAGCTTTCTTT
NA | TRBJ2-1 | NA | 11 | TRBV7-9 | CASSLSYEQFF | TGTGCCAGCAGCTTATCTTATGAGCAGTTCTTC
NA | TRBJ2-1 | NA | 14 | TRBV7-9 | CASSDADFYNEQFF | TGTGCCAGCAGCGACGCGGACTTTTACAATGAGCAGTTCTTC
NA | TRBJ2-4 | NA | 16 | TRBV9 | CASSPSPTGAKNIQYF | TGTGCCAGCAGCCCAAGCCCTACAGGAGCCAAAAACATTCAGTACTTC
NA | TRBJ1-2 | NA | 15 | TRBV11-3 | CASSLGGERHLGYTF | TGTGCCAGCAGCTTAGGGGGCGAACGGCACCTAGGCTACACCTTC
NA | TRBJ1-2 | NA | 16 | TRBV6-1 | CASSEPSVSALYGYTF | TGTGCCAGCAGTGAGCCTTCGGTCTCCGCCCTCTATGGCTACACCTTC
NA | TRBJ1-2 | TRBD1 | 14 | TRBV5-1 | CASTPTGGHYGYTF | TGCGCCAGCACCCCGACAGGGGGCCACTATGGCTACACCTTC
NA | TRBJ2-1 | NA | 12 | TRBV11-2 | CASSLVSNEQFF | TGTGCCAGCAGCTTAGTCTCGAATGAGCAGTTCTTC
NA | TRBJ2-1 | TRBD2 | 15 | TRBV7-9 | CASSPGGGGYNEQFF | TGTGCCAGCAGCCCAGGCGGGGGGGGCTACAATGAGCAGTTCTTC
NA | TRBJ1-2 | TRBD1 | 14 | TRBV28 | CASFSPGGSYGYTF | TGTGCCAGCTTCTCTCCAGGGGGGTCCTATGGCTACACCTTC
NA | TRBJ1-4 | TRBD1 | 12 | TRBV7-2 | CASSFRGRSLFF | TGTGCCAGCAGCTTCAGGGGGAGGAGCCTGTTTTTT
NA | TRBJ2-5 | NA | 14 | TRBV18 | CASSPRVREETQYF | TGTGCCAGCTCACCCCGGGTCAGGGAAGAGACCCAGTACTTC
once | TRBJ2-6 | NA | 18 | TRBV25-1 | CASSERTGGATGANVLTF | TGTGCCAGCAGTGAGAGGACGGGGGGCGCGACTGGGGCCAACGTCCTGACTTTC
NA | TRBJ1-1 | TRBD1 | 14 | TRBV6-5 | CASRSRDRNTEAFF | TGTGCCAGCAGATCGCGGGACAGGAACACTGAAGCTTTCTTT
NA | TRBJ1-1 | TRBD1 | 16 | TRBV19 | CASVVGTGGMNTEAFF | TGTGCCAGTGTAGTCGGGACAGGGGGGATGAACACTGAAGCTTTCTTT
NA | TRBJ1-2 | NA | 16 | TRBV11-2 | CASSLGSSREVRGYTF | TGTGCCAGCAGCTTAGGGTCATCCAGGGAGGTCAGGGGCTACACCTTC
NA | TRBJ1-2 | NA | 15 | TRBV5-6 | CASSLTGNTNYGYTF | TGTGCCAGCAGCTTGACGGGGAATACTAACTATGGCTACACCTTC
few | TRBJ2-3 | NA | 14 | TRBV7-9 | CASSTTGNTDTQYF | TGTGCCAGCAGTACGACAGGAAACACAGATACGCAGTATTTT